This T cell receptor beta chain comes out of a study of cytomegalovirus exposure and HLA in healthy donors. Overall study context: A prior study identified 110 million or so unique TCR beta sequences from about 179 million T cells. General study points: Earlier analysis yielded a pattern in which most TCR beta V segments were productive about 90% or about 30% of the time. Exclusion as indistinguishable affected some V segments, including TRBV6-2 and TRBV6-3.

About this clone: What it binds is not known.

The PCR used 60 Vbeta and 13 Jbeta primers. Only in-frame clones appear in the TCRdb table, and some are missing; sequencing was by immunoSEQ multiplex PCR. The table includes about 140,000 clones, around 85% detected once. At the time of sampling, donors were nominally healthy, though unrecorded immune exposures were likely. The CDR3 extends over 14 amino acids. The ends were cut back, 3 bases at V and 4 bases at J, with 12 bases in the middle. Germline V lookup: CDR1 MDHEN, CDR2 SYDVKM. This chain links TRBV28 with TRBJ1-1, with a weak D call TRBD1 (5 bases). The sequence was obtained from a woman aged 25 to 39 in good health and CMV-seronegative. The specimen was PBMCs. The DNA for the CDR3 is TGTGCCAGCAGTTTCGGGGGAATGAGCACTGAAGCTTTCTTT. It specifies CASSFGGMSTEAFF.